This T cell receptor (beta chain) is drawn from a study of human T cells and chemical hapten exposure. Across the whole study: The cohort included alopecia areata under or over 50% scalp, totalis and universalis.

TCRdb re-analysed the RACE reads in MiXCR, keeping a single row per CDR3 protein. The sample shows approximately 88,000 distinct CDR3 sequences, 10% to 15% of them seen only once. This clonotype was observed at least ten times. The time point is: patch test 3, about 24 weeks after DPC sensitization. Sample treatment: therapeutic diphenylcyclopropenone sensitization with weekly scalp DPC. Sequences were derived from whole blood, sampled in connection with sensitization to the hapten diphenylcyclopropenone (DPC). The TCR sequence derives from a woman aged 45-65 years with alopecia areata. Some clones in this sample may be carry-over from other donors' samples.

CDR3 sequence: CSAGSGVGYEQYF. For the CDR3, the DNA is TGCAGTGCTGGTAGCGGGGTCGGGTACGAGCAGTACTTC. The genes are TRBV20-1 and TRBJ2-7, with TRBD2 matching 8 bases. Trimming removed 5 bases from V and 4 bases from J; junction bases left unmatched: 7. CDR1 is DFQATT, CDR2 SNEGSKA, per germline (reference sequence). The length of the CDR3 is 13 residues.